Presented here are 21 T cell receptor beta chains from one specimen sequenced in a study of regulatory T cells in long-lasting Graves disease. Arm-PCR of CDR3 regions with iRepertoire HTBI primers generated TCR beta libraries. MiXCR, applied by TCRdb to the multiplex PCR reads, yields one record per CDR3 protein. The table shows about 310,000 distinct CDR3 sequences, with roughly a fifth occurring only once. Time point of the sample: persistent/refractory GD, antithyroid drugs over 5 years with positive TRAb. PBMC RNA was the source of the TCR library. Sequenced material: peripheral blood mononuclear cells (PBMCs), taken when the disease was refractory, from a patient treated with antithyroid drugs. These receptors all come from a female donor with Graves disease.

The chain has TRBV28 and TRBJ2-6; D may correspond to TRBD1 or TRBD2 (6 bases each). V was trimmed by 4 bases and J by 4 bases, leaving 11 bases between them. The CDR3 has 15 residues. Germline CDR1 MDHEN, CDR2 SYDVKM. The CDR3 nucleotides are TGTGCCAGCAGTTCCTGGGGGGCCGGGGCCAACGTCCTGACTTTC. Its protein is CASSSWGAGANVLTF.

The chain couples TRBV29-1 to TRBJ2-5; 7 positions agree with TRBD1. Unmatched junction bases numbered 10, after V lost 7 bases and J lost 5 bases. CDR3 length: 13 residues. From germline, CDR1 is SQVTM and CDR2 ANQGSEA. CDR3 in DNA: TGCAGCGCCTCGGACAGGTTTGGGGAGACCCAGTACTTC. Encoded protein: CSASDRFGETQYF.

This rearrangement joins TRBV15 to TRBJ2-4; D may correspond to TRBD1 or TRBD2 (5 bases each). In germline, CDR1 is LNHNV, CDR2 YYDKDF (reference sequence). Trimming pared 8 bases from V and 6 bases from J, leaving 14 bases between. The CDR3 covers 13 residues. Here the CDR3 reads CATEGRYLNIQYF. CDR3 sequence (DNA): TGTGCCACCGAGGGACGGTACCTAAACATTCAGTACTTC.

The table lists this clonotype with a few counts. The genes are TRBV5-1 and TRBJ2-1; D uncertain. Germline V gene data show CDR1 as SGHRS and CDR2 as YFSETQ. CDR3 size: 14 residues. V lost 0 bases and J 8 bases, leaving 12 bases between the germline ends. CDR3 amino acids: CASSLVTGLHEQFF. Here the CDR3 DNA reads TGCGCCAGCAGCTTGGTAACGGGTCTGCATGAGCAGTTCTTC. The full variable domain, with the rest looked up from reference TRBV5-1 and TRBJ2-1, is KAGVTQTPRYLIKTRGQQVTLSCSPISGHRSVSWYQQTPGQGLQFLFEYFSETQRNKGNFPGRFSGRQFSNSRSEMNVSTLELGDSALYLCASSLVTGLHEQFFGPGTRLTVL.

This clonotype was seen only a few times. The rearrangement joins TRBV10-2 to TRBJ1-6; D may be TRBD1 (6 bases). Germline V lookup: CDR1 WSHSY, CDR2 SAAADI. The CDR3 sequence is 14 residues long. V lost 3 bases to trimming and J lost 8 bases, with 11 bases between them. CDR3 sequence reads: CASSEPGGDSPLHF. CDR3 DNA: TGCGCCAGCAGTGAACCTGGGGGCGATTCACCCCTCCACTTT.

In its sample, this clonotype was seen a few times. The CDR3 reads CASSITRTVNYGYTF. As DNA, the CDR3 is TGTGCCAGTAGTATAACCAGGACGGTGAACTATGGCTACACCTTC. The chain joins TRBV19 to TRBJ1-2; D remains unclear. V shed 2 bases and J shed 2 bases, with 12 bases lying between them. The CDR3 extends over 15 amino acids. CDR1 and CDR2 from the germline V gene are LNHDA and SQIVND (reference sequence).

The V gene is TRBV5-1, the J gene TRBJ1-5; TRBD1 might be the D (6 bases). Deletions cut 6 bases from V and 4 bases from J, with 8 bases between. The V gene's germline CDR1 is SGHRS and CDR2 YFSETQ. The CDR3 extends over 12 amino acids. The CDR3, as DNA: TGCGCCAGCATTCAGGGGAATCAGCCCCAGCATTTT. Encoded protein: CASIQGNQPQHF.

This clonotype has a count of ten or more. The rearrangement uses TRBV7-9 and TRBJ2-7, with TRBD1 as a possible D gene (6 bases). Trimming removed 5 bases from V and 7 bases from J, with 15 bases in between. The germline gives CDR1 SEHNR, CDR2 FQNEAQ (reference sequence). CDR3 length: 13 amino acids. This chain's CDR3 is CASSPGQSREQYF. The CDR3 nucleotides are TGTGCCAGCAGCCCCGGACAGTCTCGGGAGCAGTACTTC.

This clonotype was detected many times. The V gene is TRBV7-2, the J gene TRBJ2-5; 9 nucleotides align to TRBD2. CDR1 SGHTA and CDR2 FQGNSA come from the germline V gene. V shed 5 bases, J shed 2 bases, and the junction held 6 bases outside the gene matches. The CDR3 sequence is 15 residues long. CDR3 protein: CASSQGLAGQETQYF. For the CDR3, the DNA is TGTGCCAGCAGCCAAGGTCTAGCGGGACAAGAGACCCAGTACTTC.

The chain uses TRBV15 and TRBJ1-5, with no clear D. Trimming pared 4 bases from V and 0 bases from J, leaving 4 bases between. The CDR3 covers 13 residues. Germline CDR1 and CDR2: LNHNV and YYDKDF (reference sequence). The CDR3 is CATSIASNQPQHF. Here the CDR3 DNA reads TGTGCCACCAGCATCGCTAGCAATCAGCCCCAGCATTTT.

This clonotype was counted a single time. A read error may be the cause here, since a much bigger clone is one base away. This chain links TRBV15 with TRBJ2-5; a possible D gene is TRBD2 (6 bases). V lost 5 bases and J lost 6, with 16 bases in between. The V gene's germline CDR1 is LNHNV and CDR2 YYDKDF (reference sequence). The CDR3 covers 14 residues. CDR3 nucleotide sequence: TGTGCCACCAGCGCGGGGCGCACACAAAAGACCCAGTACTTC. Its protein is CATSAGRTQKTQYF.

Concerning this clonotype itself: Being one base from a much bigger clone, this may be a read error. The gene calls are TRBV27 and TRBJ1-2, with D perhaps matching TRBD1 (6 bases). The germline V gene has CDR1 MNHEY and CDR2 SMNVEV (reference sequence). The CDR3 sequence is 14 residues long. CDR3 bases: TGTGCCAGCAGTTTCAGGGGAACTAACCATGGCTACACCTTC. It encodes CASSFRGTNHGYTF.

The rearrangement links TRBV12-3 or TRBV12-4 to TRBJ1-2; no clear D. V shed 0 bases and J shed 8 bases, with 7 bases lying between them. The CDR3 consists of 12 residues. Here the CDR3 reads CASSLAEVGYTF. The CDR3 DNA is TGTGCCAGCAGTTTAGCTGAGGTCGGCTACACCTTC.

The rearrangement links TRBV20-1 to TRBJ1-5; D not resolved. The CDR3 length is 15 residues. Germline lookup yields CDR1 DFQATT and CDR2 SNEGSKA (reference sequence). V dropped 6 bases and J dropped 0 bases, with 15 bases sitting between them. The CDR3 sequence is CSAKTTGVSNQPQHF. CDR3 DNA sequence: TGCAGTGCCAAGACGACTGGGGTTAGCAATCAGCCCCAGCATTTT.

This clonotype was recorded at least ten times. V and J are TRBV18 and TRBJ2-5; no reliable D call. V was cut by 8 bases and J by 5 bases, with 12 bases left in between. This CDR3 has 12 amino acids. Germline V gives CDR1 KGHSH, CDR2 LQKENI. CDR3 bases: TGTGCCAGCAGCCGGAGTGGGGAGACCCAGTACTTC. This sequence encodes CASSRSGETQYF.

The chain uses TRBV6-5 and TRBJ1-5; D remains ambiguous. V lost 2 bases and J 10 bases, leaving 18 bases between the germline ends. This CDR3 is 15 amino acids long. Germline CDR1 and CDR2: MNHEY and SVGAGI. CDR3 DNA: TGTGCCAGCAGTTACCTTGGCAGCAGCCGTGGACCCCAGCATTTT. Encoded protein: CASSYLGSSRGPQHF.

In the case of this clonotype: Since a much larger clone is just one base distant, this may be a read error. This chain joins TRBV7-2 and TRBJ2-6; unclear D gene. This CDR3 comprises 17 residues. CDR1 is SGHTA, CDR2 FQGNSA, per germline. The CDR3 loop reads CASGLGPNPSGANVLTF. CDR3 sequence (DNA): TGTGCCAGCGGCTTAGGACCGAATCCCTCTGGGGCCAACGTCCTGACTTTC.

This clonotype was detected a few times. The rearrangement links TRBV24-1 to TRBJ1-2; a weak D match, TRBD1 (5 bases). Trimming took off 4 bases at V and 3 bases at J, with 17 bases between the two ends. Germline V gene lookup returns CDR1 KGHDR and CDR2 SFDVKD. There are 16 residues in the CDR3. The CDR3 bases are TGTGCCACCAGTGAGGGCGCGGGGACGACCGACTATGGCTACACCTTC. Encoded protein: CATSEGAGTTDYGYTF.

This clonotype has ten or more counts. The chain carries TRBV3-1 and TRBJ1-1; no reliable D call. Germline V gene data show CDR1 as LGHDT and CDR2 as YNNKEL (reference sequence). V dropped 1 base and J dropped 8 bases, with 11 bases sitting between them. There are 13 residues in the CDR3. CDR3 region: CASSQGTAAEAFF. DNA for the CDR3: TGTGCCAGCAGCCAAGGGACGGCCGCAGAAGCTTTCTTT.

This chain links TRBV12-3 or TRBV12-4 with TRBJ2-7; TRBD2 agrees at 8 bases. V lost 6 bases and J lost 1; bases outside the gene matches: 8. The length of the CDR3 is 15 residues. The CDR3 region is CASSPGTRASYEQYF. The CDR3 DNA reads TGTGCCAGCAGCCCCGGGACTAGGGCGTCCTACGAGCAGTACTTC.

This clonotype was counted between two and nine times. A much larger clone differs from this one at a single base, so this may be a read error. V and J are TRBV12-3 or TRBV12-4 and TRBJ1-1; 9 nucleotides match TRBD1. This CDR3 is built from 14 residues. CDR3 nucleotides: TGTGCCAGTATTTACGGGACAGGGTTTGTCAAAGCTTCCTTT. This gives the protein CASIYGTGFVKASF.